The 25 T cell receptor beta chains listed next were all sequenced from one sample in a study of early T cells in non-severe SARS-CoV-2 infection. TCRdb re-called the 5' RACE reads through MiXCR, storing one row per CDR3 protein. The data contain 85,000 to 100,000 distinct CDR3 sequences, around a sixth of them singletons. Sequencing input: whole blood. These receptor sequences come from an adult who was a healthcare worker with PCR-confirmed SARS-CoV-2 infection or an uninfected control (not recorded which).

J is TRBJ2-3 and V is TRBV15; 8 bases align to TRBD2. J lost 4 bases, V lost 2 bases, and 17 bases had no gene match. This CDR3 is 19 amino acids long. Germline CDR1 and CDR2: LNHNV and YYDKDF (reference sequence). CDR3 region: CATSRRSGGPLLGPDTQYF. The CDR3 DNA sequence: TGTGCCACCAGCAGAAGATCGGGGGGGCCGCTTTTGGGTCCAGATACGCAGTATTTT. Drawing the rest from reference TRBV15 and TRBJ2-3, the complete variable domain is DAMVIQNPRYQVTQFGKPVTLSCSQTLNHNVMYWYQQKSSQAPKLLFHYYDKDFNNEADTPDNFQSRRPNTSFCFLDIRSPGLGDTAMYLCATSRRSGGPLLGPDTQYFGPGTRLTVL.

This rearrangement joins TRBV6-2 or TRBV6-3 to TRBJ2-1; D ambiguous. The germline V gene has CDR1 MNHEY and CDR2 SVGEGT. The V end lost 4 bases, the J end lost 6 bases, and 34 bases lay between the germline ends. The CDR3 contains 21 residues. In nucleotides, the CDR3 is TGTGCCAGCAGTTTAAGCCTTTCTACCCCCCAGGTGGGGTCCTTGAGCAATGAGCAGTTCTTC. Its translation: CASSLSLSTPQVGSLSNEQFF.

Comment on this clonotype: Here the CDR3 omits its conserved ending phenylalanine or tryptophan, so a read error is the likely source. DNA for the CDR3: TGTGCCAGCTCAGAGGCGGTCCCGGGGGCACCGAATTCACCCCTCCACTCT. This gives the protein CASSEAVPGAPNSPLHS. J is TRBJ1-6 and V is TRBV18, with D possibly being TRBD1 (6 bases). CDR1 KGHSH and CDR2 LQKENI come from the germline V gene. The CDR3 contains 17 residues. V lost 5 bases to trimming and J lost 7 bases, with 21 bases between them.

The V call is TRBV12-3 or TRBV12-4, the J call TRBJ2-2, with TRBD1 matching 7 bases. V lost 7 bases to trimming and J lost 7 bases; unmatched junction nucleotides: 9. CDR3 length: 14 amino acids. CDR3 sequence reads: CASNLGQLGGELFF. The CDR3 DNA is TGTGCCAGCAATTTGGGACAGCTCGGCGGGGAGCTGTTTTTT.

The chain is built from TRBV12-3 or TRBV12-4 and TRBJ2-5, with no clear D. V gave up 5 bases and J gave up 7 bases, with 11 bases separating them. This CDR3 comprises 12 residues. The CDR3 DNA reads TGTGCCAGCAGTCCACAACTGGGGACCCAGTACTTC. Amino acid sequence: CASSPQLGTQYF.

This clonotype was counted many times. CDR3 sequence reads: CASNTPGTATYNEQFF. In DNA, the CDR3 is TGTGCCAGCAATACCCCCGGGACAGCTACCTACAATGAGCAGTTCTTC. The chain uses TRBV6-2 or TRBV6-3 and TRBJ2-1; 7 nucleotides line up with TRBD1. Germline loops: CDR1 MNHEY, CDR2 SVGEGT. The CDR3 loop spans 16 amino acids. With V trimmed by 7 bases and J by 2 bases, 11 bases remained unmatched.

V and J are TRBV28 and TRBJ2-6; no reliable D call. Germline assignment: CDR1 MDHEN and CDR2 SYDVKM. V lost 4 bases and J 1 base, leaving 11 bases between the germline ends. The CDR3 contains 16 residues. The DNA of the CDR3 is TGTGCCAGCAGTTCCCCTCTTCAATCTGGGGCCAACGTCCTGACTTTC. It yields the protein CASSSPLQSGANVLTF.

The V and J genes are TRBV6-5 and TRBJ1-1; the D gene is possibly TRBD1 (6 bases). The V end was cut by 4 bases, the J end by 9 bases, with 12 bases between. Germline V gene lookup returns CDR1 MNHEY and CDR2 SVGAGI. The CDR3 has 12 residues. The CDR3 DNA sequence: TGTGCCAGCAGTTCCCGACAGGCTAAAGCTTTCTTT. It translates to CASSSRQAKAFF.

This clonotype was counted only a few times. The chain uses TRBV11-3 and TRBJ2-1, with 11 bases that match TRBD2. Germline assignment: CDR1 SGHNT and CDR2 YENEEA. This CDR3 is 15 amino acids long. V lost 6 bases and J lost 5; bases outside the gene matches: 6. CDR3 coding DNA: TGTGCCAGCAGTAGGACTAGCGGGCATAACAATGAGCAGTTCTTC. Translated: CASSRTSGHNNEQFF.

This chain links TRBV27 with TRBJ2-7, with TRBD1 matching 9 bases. Losses at the gene ends were 6 bases for V and 1 base for J; bases not matched to a gene: 10. CDR3 size: 16 residues. Germline V gene sequence: CDR1 MNHEY, CDR2 SMNVEV (reference sequence). CDR3 sequence (DNA): TGTGCCAGCAGCTGGACAGGGGCGGCCTCTTCCTACGAGCAGTACTTC. Amino acid sequence: CASSWTGAASSYEQYF.

The chain uses TRBV7-2 and TRBJ2-3; perhaps TRBD2 as D (6 bases). Germline lookup yields CDR1 SGHTA and CDR2 FQGNSA. Trimming pared 4 bases from V and 2 bases from J, leaving 16 bases between. This CDR3 has 16 residues. CDR3 bases: TGTGCCAGCAGCTCACCAGGACGGGGGAACACAGATACGCAGTATTTT. Its translation is CASSSPGRGNTDTQYF.

This clonotype turned up a few times. J is TRBJ2-1 and V is TRBV28, with a weak D call TRBD1 (6 bases). The germline V gene has CDR1 MDHEN and CDR2 SYDVKM. This CDR3 is 12 amino acids long. Trimming took 6 bases from V and 7 from J, leaving 10 bases between them. The CDR3 nucleotides read TGTGCCAGCAGCCGGACAGAAAATGAGCAGTTCTTC. Protein: CASSRTENEQFF.

This clonotype was detected ten times or more. The chain recombines TRBV7-8 with TRBJ2-1, with 13 bases fitting TRBD2. The CDR3 has 14 amino acids. Trimming took 8 bases from V and 6 from J; bases not matched to a gene: 4. CDR1 is SGHVS and CDR2 is FQNEAQ in the germline V gene. Written as DNA, the CDR3 is TGTGCCAGCTTTGGACTAGCGGGAGTCAATGAGCAGTTCTTC. This gives the protein CASFGLAGVNEQFF.

This clonotype appeared once. The J gene is TRBJ2-7, the V gene TRBV7-2; D uncertain. The CDR3 contains 13 residues. Deletions cut 1 base from V and 3 bases from J, with 7 bases between. From germline, CDR1 is SGHTA and CDR2 FQGNSA. CDR3 residues: CASSLVDGYEQYF. CDR3 DNA: TGTGCCAGCAGCTTAGTGGACGGCTACGAGCAGTACTTC.

This chain links TRBV28 with TRBJ2-2, with D possibly being TRBD1 (6 bases). Per germline, CDR1 MDHEN and CDR2 SYDVKM. Trimming removed 3 bases at V and 7 bases at J, with 12 bases between. This CDR3 spans 14 amino acids. CDR3 nucleotides: TGTGCCAGCAGTTTGACAGGAGGAGACGGGGAGCTGTTTTTT. Translation: CASSLTGGDGELFF.

This clonotype was observed many times. The rearrangement uses TRBV6-6 and TRBJ1-5, with D maybe TRBD1 (5 bases). The CDR3 has 14 amino acids. Germline CDR1 reads MNHNY; CDR2 reads SVGAGI (reference sequence). The ends were cut back, 5 bases at V and 7 bases at J, with 15 bases in the middle. Here the CDR3 DNA reads TGTGCCAGCAGTCCTCAGGGTCGGAGCCAGCCCCAGCATTTT. This sequence encodes CASSPQGRSQPQHF.

A few counts support this clonotype. The rearrangement links TRBV19 to TRBJ1-2; TRBD1 matches at 7 bases. The trim removed 4 bases at V and 8 bases at J, leaving 7 bases unmatched. The CDR3 is made up of 13 amino acids. Germline V gene lookup returns CDR1 LNHDA and CDR2 SQIVND (reference sequence). CDR3 in amino acids: CASSTDRVNGYTF. In DNA form, the CDR3 reads TGTGCCAGTAGTACCGACAGGGTGAACGGCTACACCTTC.

The chain links TRBV28 to TRBJ2-5; TRBD1 is a possible D gene (6 bases). CDR1 is MDHEN and CDR2 is SYDVKM in the germline V gene. The CDR3 is 14 amino acids. V shed 2 bases and J shed 5 bases, with 12 bases lying between them. CDR3 protein: CASSLNRVAETQYF. CDR3 nucleotide sequence: TGTGCCAGCAGTTTAAACAGGGTGGCGGAGACCCAGTACTTC.

This clonotype was seen ten or more times. The rearrangement uses TRBV5-1 and TRBJ1-3, with D unclear. CDR3 size: 15 residues. Germline V gene sequence: CDR1 SGHRS, CDR2 YFSETQ. V lost 4 bases and J lost 3, with 14 bases in between. CDR3 sequence reads: CASSARGFVGNTIYF. The CDR3 DNA follows: TGCGCCAGCAGCGCACGCGGGTTTGTTGGAAACACCATATATTTT.

This clonotype was recorded a few times. The J gene is TRBJ1-5, the V gene TRBV20-1; no clear D. The V and J ends lost 5 bases and 1 base respectively, with 18 bases between them. CDR3 size: 16 residues. Germline V gene lookup returns CDR1 DFQATT and CDR2 SNEGSKA (reference sequence). CDR3 amino acids: CSAPGNGPGSNQPQHF. In DNA, the CDR3 is TGCAGTGCTCCCGGGAATGGCCCGGGGAGCAATCAGCCCCAGCATTTT.

J is TRBJ1-6 and V is TRBV7-8; no firm D call. Trimming took off 3 bases at V and 5 bases at J, with 11 bases between the two ends. The CDR3 runs to 15 residues. Germline CDR1 reads SGHVS; CDR2 reads FQNEAQ. CDR3 in amino acids: CASSFSGPNNSPLHF. The CDR3 DNA reads as TGTGCCAGCAGCTTTTCAGGCCCTAATAATTCACCCCTCCACTTT.

V gene TRBV7-6 combines with J gene TRBJ2-7, with 9 positions matching TRBD2. Germline CDR1 is SGHVS and CDR2 is FNYEAQ. With V trimmed by 5 bases and J by 5 bases, 7 bases remained unmatched. The CDR3 sequence is 14 residues long. This CDR3 reads CASSASGGPDEQYF. The CDR3 DNA follows: TGTGCCAGCAGCGCAAGCGGGGGGCCCGACGAGCAGTACTTC. Looking up the rest from reference TRBV7-6 and TRBJ2-7 gives the full variable domain: GAGVSQSPRYKVTKRGQDVALRCDPISGHVSLYWYRQALGQGPEFLTYFNYEAQQDKSGLPNDRFSAERPEGSISTLTIQRTEQRDSAMYRCASSASGGPDEQYFGPGTRLTVT.

This clonotype has a count of ten or more. The rearrangement uses TRBV7-2 and TRBJ2-7, with a tentative D call TRBD1 (5 bases). V was pared by 2 bases and J by 3 bases, with 11 bases between. The CDR3 has 14 residues. Germline V lookup: CDR1 SGHTA, CDR2 FQGNSA. The CDR3 spells CASSLKGKDYEQYF. The CDR3 DNA reads TGTGCCAGCAGCTTAAAGGGGAAGGACTACGAGCAGTACTTC.

This chain uses TRBV19 with TRBJ2-1, with D possibly matching TRBD2 (5 bases). This CDR3 has 14 amino acids. Between the trimmed V and J ends, which lost 6 bases and 0 bases, there was a span of 9 bases. Germline V lookup: CDR1 LNHDA, CDR2 SQIVND (reference sequence). CDR3 amino acids: CASSFEGSYNEQFF. The CDR3 DNA reads as TGTGCCAGTAGCTTCGAGGGCTCCTACAATGAGCAGTTCTTC.

The rearrangement links TRBV30 to TRBJ1-2; D gene uncertain. Trimming pared 3 bases from V and 8 bases from J, leaving 16 bases between. Germline loops: CDR1 GTSNPN, CDR2 SVGIG (reference sequence). The CDR3 has 13 amino acids. CDR3 sequence reads: CAWRDRSIGGYTF. CDR3 in DNA: TGTGCCTGGAGGGACCGGAGCATCGGGGGCTACACCTTC.